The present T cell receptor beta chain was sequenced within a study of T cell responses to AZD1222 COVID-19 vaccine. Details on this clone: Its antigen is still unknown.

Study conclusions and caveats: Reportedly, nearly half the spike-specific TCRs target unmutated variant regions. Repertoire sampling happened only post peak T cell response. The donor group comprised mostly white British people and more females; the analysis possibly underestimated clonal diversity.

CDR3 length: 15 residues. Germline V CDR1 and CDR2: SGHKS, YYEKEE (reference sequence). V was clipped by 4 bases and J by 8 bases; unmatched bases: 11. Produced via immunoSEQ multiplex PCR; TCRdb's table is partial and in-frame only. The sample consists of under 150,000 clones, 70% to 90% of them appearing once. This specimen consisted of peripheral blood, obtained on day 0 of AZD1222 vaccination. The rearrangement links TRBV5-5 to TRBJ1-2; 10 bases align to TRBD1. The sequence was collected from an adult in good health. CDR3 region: CASSTWDRGSGGYTF. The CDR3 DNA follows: TGTGCCAGCAGCACTTGGGACAGGGGCTCTGGCGGCTACACCTTC.